The present TCR beta chain was sequenced within a study of T cell repertoires in cytomegalovirus infection. Study summary: An indication of both CMV infection and matching HLA type came from public TCR beta signatures.

Germline V CDR1 and CDR2: SGHTA, FQGNSA. The CDR3 runs 14 residues. V lost 5 bases and J lost 5; bases outside the gene matches: 7. At least ten counts were recorded for this clonotype. The target antigen is unknown. TCRdb reprocessed the reads via MiXCR and lists one record per CDR3 protein. The sample gives about 260,000 distinct CDR3 sequences, around 8.7% of which show up once; about 14% is in the top ten. Study-wide findings and caveats: CMV-specific TCR beta clonotypes restricted by HLA-C were the ones dominating the ex vivo response. CMV carriers with the relevant HLA were identified by cumulative public TCR beta family frequency.

Material: PBMCs. The receptor was derived from a human donor in good health (CMV status not recorded). Some clones in this sample may be carry-over from other donors' samples. V usage is TRBV7-2 and J usage is TRBJ2-5, with 8 bases matching TRBD2. The CDR3 DNA reads as TGTGCCAGCAGCCCAACGGGAGGGGACGAGACCCAGTACTTC. Its translation is CASSPTGGDETQYF.